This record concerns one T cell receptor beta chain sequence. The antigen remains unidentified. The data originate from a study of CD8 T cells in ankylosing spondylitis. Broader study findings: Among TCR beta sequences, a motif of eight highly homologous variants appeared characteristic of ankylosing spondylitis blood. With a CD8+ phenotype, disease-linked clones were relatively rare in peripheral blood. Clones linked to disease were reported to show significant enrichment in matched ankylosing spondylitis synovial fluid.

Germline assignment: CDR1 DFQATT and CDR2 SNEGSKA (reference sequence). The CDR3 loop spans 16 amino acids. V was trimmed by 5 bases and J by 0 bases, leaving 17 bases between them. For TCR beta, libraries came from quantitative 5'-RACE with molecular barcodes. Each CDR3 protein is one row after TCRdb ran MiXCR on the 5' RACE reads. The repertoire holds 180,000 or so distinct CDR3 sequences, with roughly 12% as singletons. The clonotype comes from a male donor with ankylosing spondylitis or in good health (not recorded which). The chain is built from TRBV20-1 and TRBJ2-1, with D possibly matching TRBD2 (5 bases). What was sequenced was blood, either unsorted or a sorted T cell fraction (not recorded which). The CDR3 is CSAPRGSMGSYNEQFF. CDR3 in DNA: TGCAGTGCTCCCCGGGGATCCATGGGCTCCTACAATGAGCAGTTCTTC.